These 9 T cell receptor beta chains originate from one sample sequenced in a study of blood T cell repertoires in COVID-19. The method was immunoSEQ multiplex PCR; TCRdb's version includes in-frame clones alone and lacks a portion of them. The sample records 150,000 to 200,000 clones, 60% to 85% being singletons. The sample comprised peripheral blood. These receptors all come from a woman aged 45 to 65 with active or convalescent COVID-19.

CDR3 in DNA: TGTGCCAGCTCACCGGGGAGGACCATATATTTT. The encoded protein is CASSPGRTIYF. V usage is TRBV18 and J usage is TRBJ1-3; D is ambiguous. This CDR3 contains 11 residues. Germline CDR1 reads KGHSH; CDR2 reads LQKENI. V lost 3 bases and J lost 10, with 7 bases in between.

This clone was seen once. The genes are TRBV19 and TRBJ1-2, with a weak D call TRBD1 (6 bases). Germline CDR1 LNHDA, CDR2 SQIVND (reference sequence). This CDR3 has 12 amino acids. The V end lost 5 bases, the J end lost 8 bases, and 12 bases lay between the germline ends. DNA of the CDR3: TGTGCCAGTAGTCGCCAGGGGAGCGGCTACACCTTC. Protein product: CASSRQGSGYTF.

The rearrangement joins TRBV13 to TRBJ1-3; 11 nucleotides line up with TRBD1. After removal of 5 bases from V and 7 bases from J, the junction contained 10 bases not matched to a gene. Germline V gene sequence: CDR1 PRHDT, CDR2 FYEKMQ (reference sequence). This CDR3 is built from 16 residues. CDR3 sequence (DNA): TGTGCCAGCAGCCTGGACAGGGGGCGAATTGGGAACACCATATATTTT. Translated: CASSLDRGRIGNTIYF.

Only one count was recorded for this clone. The chain uses TRBV3-1 (or the pseudogene TRBV3-2) and TRBJ2-3; D possibly corresponds to TRBD1 (8 bases). CDR1 LGHDT and CDR2 YNNKEL come from the germline V gene (reference sequence). The CDR3 consists of 15 residues. V shed 4 bases and J shed 3 bases, with 14 bases lying between them. In nucleotides, the CDR3 is TGTGCCAGCAGCCTACAGGGGGGACTAACAGATACGCAGTATTTT. The encoded protein is CASSLQGGLTDTQYF.

CDR3 in DNA: TGTGCAACCACCGGGGTCAATGAAAAACTGTTTTTT. Residues: CATTGVNEKLFF. The chain carries TRBV28 and TRBJ1-4; D remains ambiguous. CDR1 and CDR2 from the germline V gene are MDHEN and SYDVKM. The CDR3 is 12 residues long.

The chain employs TRBV19 and TRBJ1-5; 8 nucleotides line up with TRBD1. Germline CDR1 LNHDA, CDR2 SQIVND (reference sequence). The ends lost 9 bases at V and 5 bases at J; junction bases unmatched: 6. The CDR3 consists of 13 residues. The CDR3 spells CASQDREHQPQHF. CDR3 DNA sequence: TGTGCCAGCCAGGACAGGGAGCATCAGCCCCAGCATTTT. The full variable domain, with the rest looked up from reference TRBV19 and TRBJ1-5, is DGGITQSPKYLFRKEGQNVTLSCEQNLNHDAMYWYRQDPGQGLRLIYYSQIVNDFQKGDIAEGYSVSREKKESFPLTVTSAQKNPTAFYLCASQDREHQPQHFGDGTRLSIL.

V is TRBV19 and J is TRBJ1-4; D is possibly TRBD1 (5 bases). V gave up 7 bases and J gave up 8 bases, with 20 bases separating them. The germline V gene encodes CDR1 LNHDA and CDR2 SQIVND (reference sequence). The CDR3 sequence is 15 residues long. The CDR3 here is CASKPRAGGTEKLFF. The CDR3 DNA reads as TGTGCCAGTAAACCCCGGGCCGGGGGTACGGAAAAACTGTTTTTT.

The V call is TRBV7-2, the J call TRBJ1-1; D is perhaps TRBD1 (6 bases). This CDR3 spans 15 amino acids. The germline V gene has CDR1 SGHTA and CDR2 FQGNSA. Trimming shortened V by 6 bases and J by 3 bases, and 17 bases separated the two germline ends. The DNA of the CDR3 is TGTGCCAGCAGAGTACCACAGGGCAAGCACACTGAAGCTTTCTTT. It yields the protein CASRVPQGKHTEAFF.

This rearrangement joins TRBV5-1 to TRBJ1-6; D call uncertain. Trimming shortened V by 0 bases and J by 7 bases, and 8 bases separated the two germline ends. CDR3 size: 14 residues. The germline CDR1 and CDR2 sequences are SGHRS and YFSETQ. CDR3 in DNA: TGCGCCAGCAGCTTGGGCGGTACAAATTCACCCCTCCACTTT. Its protein is CASSLGGTNSPLHF.